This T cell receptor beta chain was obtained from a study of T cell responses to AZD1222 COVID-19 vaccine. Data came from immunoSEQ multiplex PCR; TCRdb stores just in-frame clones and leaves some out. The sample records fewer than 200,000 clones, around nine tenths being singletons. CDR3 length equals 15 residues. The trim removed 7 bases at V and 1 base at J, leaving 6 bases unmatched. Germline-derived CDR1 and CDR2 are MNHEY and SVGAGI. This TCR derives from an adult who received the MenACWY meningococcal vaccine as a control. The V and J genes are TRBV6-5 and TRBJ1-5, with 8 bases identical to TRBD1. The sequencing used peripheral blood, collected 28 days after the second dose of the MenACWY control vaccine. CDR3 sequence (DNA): TGTGCCAGCACCCAAGACAGGGGAAGCAATCAGCCCCAGCATTTT. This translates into CASTQDRGSNQPQHF.